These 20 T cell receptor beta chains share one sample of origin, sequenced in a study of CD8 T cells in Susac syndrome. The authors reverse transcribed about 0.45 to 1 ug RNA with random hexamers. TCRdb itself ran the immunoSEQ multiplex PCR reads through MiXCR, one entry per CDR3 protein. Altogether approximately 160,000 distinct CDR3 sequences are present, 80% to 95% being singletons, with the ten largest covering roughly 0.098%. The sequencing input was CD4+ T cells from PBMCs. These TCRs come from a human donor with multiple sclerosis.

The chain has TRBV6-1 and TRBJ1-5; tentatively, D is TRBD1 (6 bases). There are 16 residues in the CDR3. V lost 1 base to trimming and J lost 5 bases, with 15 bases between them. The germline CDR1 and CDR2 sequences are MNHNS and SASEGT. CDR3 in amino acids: CASSEEVRGIDQPQHF. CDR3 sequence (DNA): TGTGCCAGCAGTGAAGAAGTCAGGGGAATAGATCAGCCCCAGCATTTT.

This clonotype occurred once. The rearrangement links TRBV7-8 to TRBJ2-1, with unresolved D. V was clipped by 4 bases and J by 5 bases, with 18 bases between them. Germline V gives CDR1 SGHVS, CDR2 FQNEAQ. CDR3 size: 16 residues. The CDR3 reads CASSYQTPTLNNEQFF. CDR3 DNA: TGTGCCAGCAGCTACCAGACTCCCACCCTGAACAATGAGCAGTTCTTC.

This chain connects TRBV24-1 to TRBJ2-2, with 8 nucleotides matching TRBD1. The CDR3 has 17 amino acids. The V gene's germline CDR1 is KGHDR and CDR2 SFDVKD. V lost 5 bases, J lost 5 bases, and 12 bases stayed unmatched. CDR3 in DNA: TGTGCCACCAGTGCCCGGACGACAGGGGTGGATACCGGGGAGCTGTTTTTT. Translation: CATSARTTGVDTGELFF.

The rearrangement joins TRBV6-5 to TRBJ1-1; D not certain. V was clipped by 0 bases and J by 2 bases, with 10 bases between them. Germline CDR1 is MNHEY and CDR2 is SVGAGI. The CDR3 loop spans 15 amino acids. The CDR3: CASSYSGTANTEAFF. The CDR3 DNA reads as TGTGCCAGCAGTTACTCGGGTACAGCCAACACTGAAGCTTTCTTT.

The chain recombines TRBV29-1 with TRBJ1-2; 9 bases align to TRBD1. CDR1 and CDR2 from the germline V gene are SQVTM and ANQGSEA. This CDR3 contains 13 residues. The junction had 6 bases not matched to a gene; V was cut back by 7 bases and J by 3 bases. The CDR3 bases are TGCAGCGCCCGACAGGGGGGGGACTATGGCTACACCTTC. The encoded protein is CSARQGGDYGYTF.

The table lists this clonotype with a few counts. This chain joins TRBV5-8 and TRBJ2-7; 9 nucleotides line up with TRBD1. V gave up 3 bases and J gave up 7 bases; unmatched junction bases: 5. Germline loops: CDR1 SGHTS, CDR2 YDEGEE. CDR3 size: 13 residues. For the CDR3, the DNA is TGTGCCAGCAGCTGGGGACAGGGCGGGGAGCAGTACTTC. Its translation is CASSWGQGGEQYF. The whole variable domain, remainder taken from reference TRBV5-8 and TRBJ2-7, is EAGVTQSPTHLIKTRGQQATLRCSPISGHTSVYWYQQALGLGLQFLLWYDEGEERNRGNFPPRFSGRQFPNYSSELNVNALELEDSALYLCASSWGQGGEQYFGPGTRLTVT.

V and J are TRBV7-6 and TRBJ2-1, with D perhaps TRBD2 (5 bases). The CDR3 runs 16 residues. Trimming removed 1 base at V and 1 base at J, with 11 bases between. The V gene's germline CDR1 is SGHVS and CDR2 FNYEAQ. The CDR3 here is CASSLEVEGSYNEQFF. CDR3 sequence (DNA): TGTGCCAGCAGCTTAGAAGTAGAGGGATCCTACAATGAGCAGTTCTTC.

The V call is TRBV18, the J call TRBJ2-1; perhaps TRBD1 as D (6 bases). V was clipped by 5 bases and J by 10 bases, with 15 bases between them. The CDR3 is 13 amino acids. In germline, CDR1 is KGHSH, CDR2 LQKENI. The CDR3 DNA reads TGTGCCAGCTCATCGCAAAACCAGGGGGAGCAGTTCTTC. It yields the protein CASSSQNQGEQFF.

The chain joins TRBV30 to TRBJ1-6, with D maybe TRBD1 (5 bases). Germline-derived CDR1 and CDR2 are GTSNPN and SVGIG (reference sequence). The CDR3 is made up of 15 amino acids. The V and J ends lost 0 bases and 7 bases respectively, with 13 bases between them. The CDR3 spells CAWSVPRGSNSPLHF. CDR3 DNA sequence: TGTGCCTGGAGTGTACCGAGGGGCTCGAATTCACCCCTCCACTTT. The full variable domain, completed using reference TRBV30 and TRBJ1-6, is SQTIHQWPATLVQPVGSPLSLECTVEGTSNPNLYWYRQAAGRGLQLLFYSVGIGQISSEVPQNLSASRPQDRQFILSSKKLLLSDSGFYLCAWSVPRGSNSPLHFGNGTRLTVT.

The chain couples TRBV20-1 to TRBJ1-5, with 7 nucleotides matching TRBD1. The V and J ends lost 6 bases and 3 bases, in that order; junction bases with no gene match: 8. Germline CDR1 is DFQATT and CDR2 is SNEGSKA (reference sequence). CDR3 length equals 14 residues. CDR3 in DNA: TGCAGTGCCCCTCTGACAGGGAACAATCAGCCCCAGCATTTT. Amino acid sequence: CSAPLTGNNQPQHF.

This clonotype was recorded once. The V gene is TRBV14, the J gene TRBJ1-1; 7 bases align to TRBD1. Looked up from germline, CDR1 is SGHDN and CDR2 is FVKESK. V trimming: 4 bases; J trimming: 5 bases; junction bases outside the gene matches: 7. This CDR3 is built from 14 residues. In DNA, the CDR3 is TGTGCCAGCAGCCGACAGGGAGGAACGACTGAAGCTTTCTTT. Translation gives CASSRQGGTTEAFF.

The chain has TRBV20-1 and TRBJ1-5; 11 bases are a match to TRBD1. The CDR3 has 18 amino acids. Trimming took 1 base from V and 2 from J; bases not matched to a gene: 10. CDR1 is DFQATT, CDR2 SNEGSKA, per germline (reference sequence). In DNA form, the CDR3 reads TGCAGTGCTAGAGGAGGGACAGGGGGATATGGTGGCAATCAGCCCCAGCATTTT. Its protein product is CSARGGTGGYGGNQPQHF.

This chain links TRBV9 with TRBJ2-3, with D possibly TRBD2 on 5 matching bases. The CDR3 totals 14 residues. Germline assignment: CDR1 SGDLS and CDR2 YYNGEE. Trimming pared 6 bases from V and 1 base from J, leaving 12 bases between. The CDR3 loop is CASTLGLGTDTQYF. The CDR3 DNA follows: TGTGCCAGCACCCTCGGACTGGGCACAGATACGCAGTATTTT. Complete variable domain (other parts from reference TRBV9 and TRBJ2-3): DSGVTQTPKHLITATGQRVTLRCSPRSGDLSVYWYQQSLDQGLQFLIQYYNGEERAKGNILERFSAQQFPDLHSELNLSSLELGDSALYFCASTLGLGTDTQYFGPGTRLTVL.

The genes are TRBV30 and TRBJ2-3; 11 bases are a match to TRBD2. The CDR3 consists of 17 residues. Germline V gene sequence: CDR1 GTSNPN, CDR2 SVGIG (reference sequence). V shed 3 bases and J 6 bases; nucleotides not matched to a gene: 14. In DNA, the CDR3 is TGTGCCTGGAGCCAGCCCTCTCTAGCGGGAGGACCGGATACGCAGTATTTT. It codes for CAWSQPSLAGGPDTQYF. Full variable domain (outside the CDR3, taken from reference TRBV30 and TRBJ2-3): SQTIHQWPATLVQPVGSPLSLECTVEGTSNPNLYWYRQAAGRGLQLLFYSVGIGQISSEVPQNLSASRPQDRQFILSSKKLLLSDSGFYLCAWSQPSLAGGPDTQYFGPGTRLTVL.

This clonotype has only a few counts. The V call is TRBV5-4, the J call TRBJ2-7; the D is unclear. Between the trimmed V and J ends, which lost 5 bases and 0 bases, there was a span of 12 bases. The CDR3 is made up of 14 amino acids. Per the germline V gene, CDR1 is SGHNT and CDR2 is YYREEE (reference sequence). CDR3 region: CASSSRPSSYEQYF. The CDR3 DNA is TGTGCCAGCAGTTCGCGACCGAGCTCCTACGAGCAGTACTTC.

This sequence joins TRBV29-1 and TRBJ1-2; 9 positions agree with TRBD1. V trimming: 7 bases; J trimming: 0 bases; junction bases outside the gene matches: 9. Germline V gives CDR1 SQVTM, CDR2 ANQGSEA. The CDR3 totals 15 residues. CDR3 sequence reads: CSAPGQGPPNYGYTF. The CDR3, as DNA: TGCAGCGCCCCGGGACAGGGACCACCTAACTATGGCTACACCTTC. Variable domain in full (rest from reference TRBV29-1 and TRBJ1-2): SAVISQKPSRDICQRGTSLTIQCQVDSQVTMMFWYRQQPGQSLTLIATANQGSEATYESGFVIDKFPISRPNLTFSTLTVSNMSPEDSSIYLCSAPGQGPPNYGYTFGSGTRLTVV.

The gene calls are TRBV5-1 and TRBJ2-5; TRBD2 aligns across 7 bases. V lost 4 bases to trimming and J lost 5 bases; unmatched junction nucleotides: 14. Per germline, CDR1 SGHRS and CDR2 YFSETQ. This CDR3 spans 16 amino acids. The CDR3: CASSPTGLDGDETQYF. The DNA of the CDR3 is TGCGCCAGCAGCCCAACAGGACTAGATGGGGACGAGACCCAGTACTTC.

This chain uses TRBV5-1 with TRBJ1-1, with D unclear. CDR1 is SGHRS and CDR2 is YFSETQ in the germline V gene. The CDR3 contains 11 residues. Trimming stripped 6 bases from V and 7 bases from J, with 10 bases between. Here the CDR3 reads CASIYEGEAFF. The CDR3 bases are TGCGCCAGCATATATGAGGGTGAAGCTTTCTTT.

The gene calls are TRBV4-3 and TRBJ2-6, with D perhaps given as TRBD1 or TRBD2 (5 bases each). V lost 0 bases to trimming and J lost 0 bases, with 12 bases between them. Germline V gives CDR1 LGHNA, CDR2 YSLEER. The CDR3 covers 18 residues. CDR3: CASSQDTGTGSGANVLTF. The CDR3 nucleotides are TGCGCCAGCAGCCAAGATACCGGGACGGGCTCTGGGGCCAACGTCCTGACTTTC.

This chain's CDR3 is CASSPRGSGPDTQYF. The CDR3 DNA is TGTGCCAGCAGTCCCCGGGGTAGCGGGCCGGATACGCAGTATTTT. J is TRBJ2-3 and V is TRBV12-3 or TRBV12-4; 7 nucleotides align to TRBD2. The CDR3 sequence is 15 residues long. J lost 6 bases, V lost 5 bases, and 11 bases had no gene match.